The 8 T cell receptor beta chains below all came from one sample that was sequenced in a study of response to subunit inactivated influenza vaccine. TCRdb redid the calling of the RT-PCR reads with MiXCR, one entry per CDR3 protein. The sample has about 830,000 distinct CDR3 sequences, less than 20% seen once. Sequencing was performed on PBMCs from blood, taken roughly 5 days after vaccination. These receptors all stem from a man aged 45-65 years who received an inactivated influenza vaccine.

There are many counts of this clonotype. This chain joins TRBV5-6 and TRBJ2-7; 8 bases fit TRBD2. The ends lost 3 bases at V and 6 bases at J; junction bases unmatched: 8. The CDR3 has 14 amino acids. Germline lookup yields CDR1 SGHDT and CDR2 YYEEEE. The CDR3 DNA is TGTGCCAGCAGCTGGGCGACTAGCGACGGCGAGCAGTACTTC. Amino acids: CASSWATSDGEQYF.

This clonotype appeared a few times. The CDR3: CASSLQGDRCYGYTF. Here the CDR3 DNA reads TGTGCCAGCAGTTTGCAGGGGGACAGGTGCTATGGCTACACCTTC. V and J are TRBV25-1 and TRBJ1-2; 8 nucleotides line up with TRBD1. The ends lost 5 bases at V and 4 bases at J; junction bases unmatched: 9. This CDR3 has 15 amino acids. From germline, CDR1 is MGHDK and CDR2 SYGVNS.

The chain combines TRBV4-3 with TRBJ1-2; TRBD1 matches at 8 bases. CDR1 and CDR2 from the germline V gene are LGHNA and YSLEER. Trimming removed 2 bases from V and 3 bases from J; junction bases left unmatched: 5. The CDR3 length is 15 residues. The CDR3 region is CASSQTGGYDYGYTF. CDR3 coding DNA: TGCGCCAGCAGCCAAACAGGGGGTTACGACTATGGCTACACCTTC.

This clonotype came up a few times. A read error may explain this, as a much larger clone is one base away. This chain links TRBV7-9 with TRBJ2-3; 7 bases are a match to TRBD2. The V and J ends lost 3 bases and 0 bases, in that order; junction bases with no gene match: 3. Germline V gene data show CDR1 as SEHNR and CDR2 as FQNEAQ (reference sequence). This CDR3 has 15 residues. The CDR3 bases are TGTGCCAGCAGCTTGATTAGCGGGAGCACAGATACGCAGTATTTT. Its protein is CASSLISGSTDTQYF.

The J gene is TRBJ1-1, the V gene TRBV6-5, with TRBD1 matching 8 bases. The CDR3 contains 16 residues. J was trimmed by 0 bases and V by 2 bases; bases with no gene match: 5. Germline V gives CDR1 MNHEY, CDR2 SVGAGI. The CDR3 is CASSYGRTGLNTEAFF. The CDR3 DNA is TGTGCCAGCAGTTACGGTAGGACAGGGTTGAACACTGAAGCTTTCTTT.

V and J are TRBV6-2 or TRBV6-3 and TRBJ1-4; no definite D call. The CDR3 covers 16 residues. V was pared by 6 bases and J by 0 bases, with 14 bases between. CDR1 and CDR2 (germline): MNHEY, SVGEGT. The CDR3 nucleotides are TGTGCCAGCAGCCGGCCCCGGGGTACAACTAATGAAAAACTGTTTTTT. Protein product: CASSRPRGTTNEKLFF.

This clonotype was observed a few times. The V gene is TRBV28, the J gene TRBJ2-2, with 8 bases matching TRBD1. With V trimmed by 5 bases and J by 5 bases, 7 bases remained unmatched. The CDR3 is 15 residues long. Per germline, CDR1 MDHEN and CDR2 SYDVKM. The CDR3 region is CASSQPDRVTGELFF. CDR3 DNA sequence: TGTGCCAGCAGTCAACCGGACAGGGTGACCGGGGAGCTGTTTTTT.

The chain combines TRBV9 with TRBJ2-1; D is ambiguous. CDR3 size: 15 residues. The V gene's germline CDR1 is SGDLS and CDR2 YYNGEE. Trimming took 4 bases from V and 0 from J, leaving 11 bases between them. CDR3 sequence (DNA): TGTGCCAGCAGCAAGAGGTGGGGCTCCTACAATGAGCAGTTCTTC. Its translation: CASSKRWGSYNEQFF.